This T cell receptor beta chain was recorded in a study of T cells in Graves' hyperthyroidism and ophthalmopathy. Study-wide points: Ophthalmopathy got predicted by the model a median about 6.7 months before its onset.

The study excluded patients with uncontrolled infection, other autoimmune disease, pregnancy or lactation. The diagnoses drew upon clinical symptoms, serum thyroxine and TRAb, thyroid ultrasound and orbital computed tomography. RNA transcripts gave rise to amplified TCR beta CDR3 regions. Primed by the HTBI set, a first-round RT-PCR was run on the TCR CDR3. MiXCR, run by TCRdb on the multiplex PCR reads, gives a single entry per CDR3 protein. The sample records 550,000 to 700,000 distinct CDR3 sequences, 35% to 55% being singletons. Details on this clonotype: Its antigen is not identified.

Sequencing used peripheral blood or thyroid tissue (not recorded which). The receptor's source is an adult woman with Graves' disease, either hyperthyroidism or ophthalmopathy (not recorded which).

The CDR3 DNA reads as TGCAGTGCTAGAGAGACGGGGGCCCACGAGCAGTACTTC. As protein: CSARETGAHEQYF. The chain recombines TRBV20-1 with TRBJ2-7; D assignment may be TRBD1 or TRBD2 (6 bases each). Germline values: CDR1 DFQATT, CDR2 SNEGSKA (reference sequence). The germline V and J ends were trimmed by 0 bases and 5 bases, with 11 bases remaining between them. The CDR3 has 13 amino acids.